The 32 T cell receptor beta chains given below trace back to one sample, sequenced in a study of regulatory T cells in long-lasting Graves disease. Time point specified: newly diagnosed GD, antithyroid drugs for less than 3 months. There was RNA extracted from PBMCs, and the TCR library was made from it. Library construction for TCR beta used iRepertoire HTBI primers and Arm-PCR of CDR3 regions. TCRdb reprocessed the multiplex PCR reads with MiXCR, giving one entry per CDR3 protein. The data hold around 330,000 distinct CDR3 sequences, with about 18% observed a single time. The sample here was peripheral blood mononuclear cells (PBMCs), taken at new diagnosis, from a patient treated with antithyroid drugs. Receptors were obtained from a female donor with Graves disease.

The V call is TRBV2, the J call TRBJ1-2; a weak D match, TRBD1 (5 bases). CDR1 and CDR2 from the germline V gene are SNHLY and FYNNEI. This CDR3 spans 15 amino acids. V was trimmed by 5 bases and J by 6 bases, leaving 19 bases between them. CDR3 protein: CASSIVRDSADGYTF. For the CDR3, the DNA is TGTGCCAGCAGTATAGTGAGGGACTCGGCTGATGGCTACACCTTC.

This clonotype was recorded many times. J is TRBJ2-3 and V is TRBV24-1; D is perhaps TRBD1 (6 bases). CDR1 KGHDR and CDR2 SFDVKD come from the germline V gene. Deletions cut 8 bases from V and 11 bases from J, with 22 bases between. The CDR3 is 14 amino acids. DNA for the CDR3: TGTGCCACCAAGGAGGACAGACACACAGGAGTGCAGTATTTT. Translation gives CATKEDRHTGVQYF.

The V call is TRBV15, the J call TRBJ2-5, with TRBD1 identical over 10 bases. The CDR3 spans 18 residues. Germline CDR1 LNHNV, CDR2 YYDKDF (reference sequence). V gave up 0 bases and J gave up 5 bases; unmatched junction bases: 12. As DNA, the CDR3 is TGTGCCACCAGCAGAGAGGACAGGGGGGATCCAGGTTGGGAGACCCAGTACTTC. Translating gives CATSREDRGDPGWETQYF.

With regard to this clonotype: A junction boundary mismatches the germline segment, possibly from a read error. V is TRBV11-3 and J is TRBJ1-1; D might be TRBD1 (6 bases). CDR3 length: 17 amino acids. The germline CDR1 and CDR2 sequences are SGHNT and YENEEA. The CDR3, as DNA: TGTGCCAGCAGCTTAGGAGGAGGGGGTGCGATGAAGACTGAAGCTTTCTTT. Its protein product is CASSLGGGGAMKTEAFF.

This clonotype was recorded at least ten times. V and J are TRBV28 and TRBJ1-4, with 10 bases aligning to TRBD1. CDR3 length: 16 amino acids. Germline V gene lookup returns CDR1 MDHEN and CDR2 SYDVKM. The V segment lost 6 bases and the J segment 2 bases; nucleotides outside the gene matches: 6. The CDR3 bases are TGTGCCAGCAGATCTGACAGGGGGCCGACTAATGAAAAACTGTTTTTT. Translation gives CASRSDRGPTNEKLFF.

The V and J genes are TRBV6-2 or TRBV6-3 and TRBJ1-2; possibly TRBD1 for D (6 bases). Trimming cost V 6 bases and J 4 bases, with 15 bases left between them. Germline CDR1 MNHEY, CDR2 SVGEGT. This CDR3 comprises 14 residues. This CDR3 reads CASSQGGSSYGYTF. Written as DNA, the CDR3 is TGTGCCAGCAGCCAAGGGGGTAGCAGCTATGGCTACACCTTC.

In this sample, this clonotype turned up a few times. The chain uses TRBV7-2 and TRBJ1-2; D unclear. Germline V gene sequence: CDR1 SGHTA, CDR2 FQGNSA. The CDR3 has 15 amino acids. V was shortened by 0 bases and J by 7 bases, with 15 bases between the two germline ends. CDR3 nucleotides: TGTGCCAGCAGCTTAGCGTCGAGGGTGGATTCTGGCTACACCTTC. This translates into CASSLASRVDSGYTF.

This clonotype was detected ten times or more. The CDR3 nucleotides are TGTGCCAGCAGTGTTCTGGGAGGAGGACCAGATACGCAGTATTTT. Translating gives CASSVLGGGPDTQYF. J is TRBJ2-3 and V is TRBV2, with D possibly matching TRBD2 (6 bases). This CDR3 region has 15 residues. Trimming stripped 4 bases from V and 4 bases from J, with 15 bases between. CDR1 SNHLY and CDR2 FYNNEI come from the germline V gene.

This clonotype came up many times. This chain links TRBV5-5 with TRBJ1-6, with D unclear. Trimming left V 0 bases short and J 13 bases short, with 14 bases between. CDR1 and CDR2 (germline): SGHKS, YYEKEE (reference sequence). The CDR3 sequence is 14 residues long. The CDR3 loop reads CASSLGATAVPLHF. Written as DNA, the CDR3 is TGTGCCAGCAGCTTGGGGGCCACGGCGGTTCCCCTCCACTTT.

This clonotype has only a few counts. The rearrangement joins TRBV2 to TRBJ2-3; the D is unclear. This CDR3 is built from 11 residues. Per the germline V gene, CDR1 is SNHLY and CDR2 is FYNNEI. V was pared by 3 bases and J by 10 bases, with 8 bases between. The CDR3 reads CASSESRAQYF. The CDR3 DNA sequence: TGTGCCAGCAGTGAGTCTCGGGCGCAGTATTTT.

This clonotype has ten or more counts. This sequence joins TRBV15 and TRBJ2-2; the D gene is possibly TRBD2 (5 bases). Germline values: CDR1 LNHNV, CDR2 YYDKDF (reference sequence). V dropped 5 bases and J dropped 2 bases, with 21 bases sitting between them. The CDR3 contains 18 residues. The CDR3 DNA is TGTGCCACCAGCTCGGCCGGGGTGATTTGGGGAAACACCGGGGAGCTGTTTTTT. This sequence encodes CATSSAGVIWGNTGELFF.

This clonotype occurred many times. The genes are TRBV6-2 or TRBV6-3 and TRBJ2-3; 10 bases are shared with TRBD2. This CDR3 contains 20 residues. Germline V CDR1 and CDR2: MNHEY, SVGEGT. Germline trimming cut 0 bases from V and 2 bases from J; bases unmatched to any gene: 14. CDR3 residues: CASSYSGFGGGLAFTDTQYF. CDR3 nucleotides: TGTGCCAGCAGTTACTCGGGGTTTGGCGGGGGACTAGCGTTCACAGATACGCAGTATTTT.

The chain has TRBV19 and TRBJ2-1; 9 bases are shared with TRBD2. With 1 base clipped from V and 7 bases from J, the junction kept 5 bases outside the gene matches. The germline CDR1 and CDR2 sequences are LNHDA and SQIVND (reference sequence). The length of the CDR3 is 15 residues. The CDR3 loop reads CASSIAGTSSNEQFF. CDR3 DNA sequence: TGTGCCAGTAGTATAGCGGGGACTAGCTCTAATGAGCAGTTCTTC. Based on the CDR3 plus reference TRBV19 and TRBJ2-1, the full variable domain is DGGITQSPKYLFRKEGQNVTLSCEQNLNHDAMYWYRQDPGQGLRLIYYSQIVNDFQKGDIAEGYSVSREKKESFPLTVTSAQKNPTAFYLCASSIAGTSSNEQFFGPGTRLTVL.

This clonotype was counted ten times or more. The CDR3: CASHWGGSSYNEQFF. The CDR3, as DNA: TGTGCCAGCCATTGGGGAGGAAGCTCCTACAATGAGCAGTTCTTC. The J gene is TRBJ2-1, the V gene TRBV27; D is possibly TRBD2 (6 bases). V was clipped by 8 bases and J by 0 bases, with 14 bases between them. The V gene's germline CDR1 is MNHEY and CDR2 SMNVEV (reference sequence). The CDR3 runs 15 residues.

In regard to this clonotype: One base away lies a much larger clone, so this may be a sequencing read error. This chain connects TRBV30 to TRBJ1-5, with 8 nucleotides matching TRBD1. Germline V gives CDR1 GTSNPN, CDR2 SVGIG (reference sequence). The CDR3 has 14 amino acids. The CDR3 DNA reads TGTGTCTGGGGCCCCGGACAGGGCATTCAGCCCCAGCATTTT. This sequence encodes CVWGPGQGIQPQHF.

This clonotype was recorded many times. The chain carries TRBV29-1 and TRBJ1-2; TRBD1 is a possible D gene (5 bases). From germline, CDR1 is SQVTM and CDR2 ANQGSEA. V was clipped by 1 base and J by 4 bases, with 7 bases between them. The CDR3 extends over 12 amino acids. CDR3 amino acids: CSVEGDPYGYTF. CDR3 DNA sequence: TGCAGCGTTGAAGGGGACCCCTATGGCTACACCTTC.

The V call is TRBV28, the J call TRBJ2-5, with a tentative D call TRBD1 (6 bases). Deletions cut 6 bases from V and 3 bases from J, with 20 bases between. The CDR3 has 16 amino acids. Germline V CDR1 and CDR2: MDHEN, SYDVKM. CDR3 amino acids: CASSHSRWGLEETQYF. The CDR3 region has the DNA TGTGCCAGCAGCCACAGCCGGTGGGGGCTGGAAGAGACCCAGTACTTC.

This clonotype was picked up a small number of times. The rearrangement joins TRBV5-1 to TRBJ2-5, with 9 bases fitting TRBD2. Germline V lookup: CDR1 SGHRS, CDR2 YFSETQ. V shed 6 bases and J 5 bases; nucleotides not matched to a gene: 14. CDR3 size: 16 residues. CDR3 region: CASTQGIAGEGETQYF. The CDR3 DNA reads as TGCGCCAGCACGCAGGGGATAGCGGGAGAGGGGGAGACCCAGTACTTC. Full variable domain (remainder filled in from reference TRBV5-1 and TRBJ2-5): KAGVTQTPRYLIKTRGQQVTLSCSPISGHRSVSWYQQTPGQGLQFLFEYFSETQRNKGNFPGRFSGRQFSNSRSEMNVSTLELGDSALYLCASTQGIAGEGETQYFGPGTRLLVL.

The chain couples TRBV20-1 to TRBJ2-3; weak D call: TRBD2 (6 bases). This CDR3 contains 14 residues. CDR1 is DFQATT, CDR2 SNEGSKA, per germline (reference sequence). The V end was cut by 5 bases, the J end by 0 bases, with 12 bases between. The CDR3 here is CSAWGLRSTDTQYF. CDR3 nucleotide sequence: TGCAGTGCTTGGGGACTTCGGAGCACAGATACGCAGTATTTT.

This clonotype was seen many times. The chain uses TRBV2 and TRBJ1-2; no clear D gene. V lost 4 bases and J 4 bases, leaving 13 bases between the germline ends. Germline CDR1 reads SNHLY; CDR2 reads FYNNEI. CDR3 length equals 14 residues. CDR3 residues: CASSVVRAGYGYTF. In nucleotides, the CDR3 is TGTGCCAGCAGTGTGGTTAGGGCCGGCTATGGCTACACCTTC.

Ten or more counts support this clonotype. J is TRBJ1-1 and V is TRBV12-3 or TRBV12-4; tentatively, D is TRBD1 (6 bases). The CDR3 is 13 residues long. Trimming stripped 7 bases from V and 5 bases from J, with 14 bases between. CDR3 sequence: CASTSRGGTEAFF. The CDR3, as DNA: TGTGCCAGCACCTCAAGGGGGGGAACTGAAGCTTTCTTT.

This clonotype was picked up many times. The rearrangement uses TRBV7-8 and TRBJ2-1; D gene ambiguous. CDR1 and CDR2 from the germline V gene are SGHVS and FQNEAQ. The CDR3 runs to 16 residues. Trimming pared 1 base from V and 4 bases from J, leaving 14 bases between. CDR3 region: CASSLVEWKGYNEQFF. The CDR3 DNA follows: TGTGCCAGCAGCTTAGTGGAATGGAAGGGTTACAATGAGCAGTTCTTC.

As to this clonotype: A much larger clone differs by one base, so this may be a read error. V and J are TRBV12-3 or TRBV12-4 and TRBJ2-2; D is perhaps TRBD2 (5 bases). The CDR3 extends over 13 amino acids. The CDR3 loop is CASTLMELGELSF. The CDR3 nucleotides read TGTGCCAGCACCCTCATGGAGCTCGGGGAGCTGTCTTTT.

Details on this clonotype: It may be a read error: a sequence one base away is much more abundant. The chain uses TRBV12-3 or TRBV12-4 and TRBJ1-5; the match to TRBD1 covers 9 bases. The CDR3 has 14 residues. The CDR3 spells CASTRDRVNRPLHF. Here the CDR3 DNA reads TGTGCCAGCACCCGGGACAGGGTCAATCGGCCCCTGCATTTT.

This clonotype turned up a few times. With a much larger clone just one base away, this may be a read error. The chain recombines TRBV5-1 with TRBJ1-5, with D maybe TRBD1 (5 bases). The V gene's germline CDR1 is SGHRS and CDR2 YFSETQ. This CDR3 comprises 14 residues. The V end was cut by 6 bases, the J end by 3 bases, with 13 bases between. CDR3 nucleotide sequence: TGCGCCAGCACCCCGGACAAGCCCAATCAGCCCCAGCATTTT. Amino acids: CASTPDKPNQPQHF. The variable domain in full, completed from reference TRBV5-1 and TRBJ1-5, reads KAGVTQTPRYLIKTRGQQVTLSCSPISGHRSVSWYQQTPGQGLQFLFEYFSETQRNKGNFPGRFSGRQFSNSRSEMNVSTLELGDSALYLCASTPDKPNQPQHFGDGTRLSIL.

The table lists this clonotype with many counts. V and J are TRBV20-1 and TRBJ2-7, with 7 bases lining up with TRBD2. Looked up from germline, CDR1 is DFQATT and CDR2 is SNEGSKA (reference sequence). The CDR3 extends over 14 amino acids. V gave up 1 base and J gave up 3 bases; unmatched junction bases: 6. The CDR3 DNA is TGCAGTGCTAGAGGGCTAGCGGAAGACTACGAGCAGTACTTC. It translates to CSARGLAEDYEQYF.

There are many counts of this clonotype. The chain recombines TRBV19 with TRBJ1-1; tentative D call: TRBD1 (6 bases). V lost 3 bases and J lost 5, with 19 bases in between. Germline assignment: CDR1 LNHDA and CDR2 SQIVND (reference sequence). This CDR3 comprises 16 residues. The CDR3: CASSIIRGQGGTEAFF. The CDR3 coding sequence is TGTGCCAGTAGTATTATCCGGGGACAAGGAGGGACTGAAGCTTTCTTT.

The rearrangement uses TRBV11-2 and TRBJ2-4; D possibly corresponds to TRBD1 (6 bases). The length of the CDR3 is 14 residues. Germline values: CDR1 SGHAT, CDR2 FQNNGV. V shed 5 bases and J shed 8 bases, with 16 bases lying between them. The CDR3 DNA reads TGTGCCAGCAGCCCCGCAGGCAGGGGAGACATTCAGTACTTC. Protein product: CASSPAGRGDIQYF.

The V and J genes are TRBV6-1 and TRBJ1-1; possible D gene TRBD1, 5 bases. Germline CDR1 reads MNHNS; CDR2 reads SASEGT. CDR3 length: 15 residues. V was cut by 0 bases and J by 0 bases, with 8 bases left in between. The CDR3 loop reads CASSEAAGVNTEAFF. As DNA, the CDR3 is TGTGCCAGCAGTGAAGCTGCGGGGGTGAACACTGAAGCTTTCTTT.

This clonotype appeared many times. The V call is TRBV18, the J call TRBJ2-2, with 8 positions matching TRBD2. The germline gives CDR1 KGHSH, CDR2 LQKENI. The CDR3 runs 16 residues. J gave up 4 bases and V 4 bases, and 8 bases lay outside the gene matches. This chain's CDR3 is CASSLRRTSTTGELFF. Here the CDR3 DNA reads TGTGCCAGCTCACTCCGACGGACTAGCACCACCGGGGAGCTGTTTTTT.

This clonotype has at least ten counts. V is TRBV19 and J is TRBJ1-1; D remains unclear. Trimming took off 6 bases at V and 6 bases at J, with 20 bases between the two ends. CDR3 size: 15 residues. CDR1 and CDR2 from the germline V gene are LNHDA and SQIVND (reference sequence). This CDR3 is CASREGRNSDPEAFF. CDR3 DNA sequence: TGTGCCAGTAGGGAGGGTAGGAATTCGGACCCTGAAGCTTTCTTT.

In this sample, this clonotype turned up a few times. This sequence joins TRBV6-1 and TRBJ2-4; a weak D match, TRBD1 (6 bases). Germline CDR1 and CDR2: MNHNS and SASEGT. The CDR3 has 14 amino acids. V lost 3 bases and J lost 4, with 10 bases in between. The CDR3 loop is CASSDRDTKNIQYF. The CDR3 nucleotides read TGTGCCAGCAGTGACCGGGACACAAAAAACATTCAGTACTTC.